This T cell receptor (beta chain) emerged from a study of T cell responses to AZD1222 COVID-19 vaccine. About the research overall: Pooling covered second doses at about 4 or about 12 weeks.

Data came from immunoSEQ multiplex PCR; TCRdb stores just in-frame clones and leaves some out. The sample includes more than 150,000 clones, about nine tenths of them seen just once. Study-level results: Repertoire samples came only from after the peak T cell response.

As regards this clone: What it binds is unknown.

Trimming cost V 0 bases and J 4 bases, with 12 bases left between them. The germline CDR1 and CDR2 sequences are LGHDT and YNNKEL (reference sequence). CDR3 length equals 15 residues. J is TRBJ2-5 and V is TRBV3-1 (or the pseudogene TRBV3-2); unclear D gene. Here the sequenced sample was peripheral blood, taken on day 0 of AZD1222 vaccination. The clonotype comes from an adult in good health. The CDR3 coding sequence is TGTGCCAGCAGCCAAGATGCAAGTCCCTCAGAGACCCAGTACTTC. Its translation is CASSQDASPSETQYF.